A selection of T cell receptor beta chains follows, all from one sample in a study of cytomegalovirus exposure and HLA in healthy donors. Clones were read by immunoSEQ multiplex PCR, and TCRdb kept only the in-frame ones, dropping some. Found here are 250,000 to 350,000 clones, 86% of them singletons; the top ten hold roughly 4%. The sequenced sample consisted of PBMCs. These receptors originate from a man aged 40-49 years in good health and CMV-seropositive. Both conserved end residues are part of each CDR3.

v_gene	j_gene	CDR3aa
TRBV5-4	TRBJ2-7	CASSFGNYEQYF
TRBV9	TRBJ2-5	CASSVAQGNRAETQYF
TRBV5-6	TRBJ1-1	CASSPLGGRAFF
TRBV11-2	TRBJ2-7	CASSLTGTGFYEQYF
TRBV7-9	TRBJ2-7	CASSPELAGGYEQYF
TRBV11-2	TRBJ1-1	CASSSRGGIRKTEAFF
TRBV7-9	TRBJ2-2	CASSSWDGGKGELFF
TRBV7-3	TRBJ1-1	CASSLLSGTEAFF
TRBV28	TRBJ2-1	CASSHLSGHTYNEQFF
TRBV10-1	TRBJ1-1	CARTFEAFF
TRBV19	TRBJ1-2	CASTPTGYLNYGYTF
TRBV2	TRBJ2-6	CASRRDRGSGANVLTF
TRBV5-5	TRBJ1-1	CASSGMTGVNTEAFF
TRBV29-1	TRBJ2-7	CSVMAGYYEQYF
TRBV20-1	TRBJ2-1	CSARHYNEQFF
TRBV6-5	TRBJ2-7	CASSYLYEQYF
TRBV19	TRBJ2-7	CASSGYAAPAEEQYF
TRBV13	TRBJ2-1	CASSLGLWTSGTAEQFF
TRBV11-2	TRBJ1-1	CASSLGGRTEAFF
TRBV19	TRBJ1-1	CATKPTRGNTEAFF
TRBV7-2	TRBJ2-7	CASSFGQGTYEQYF
TRBV7-3	TRBJ2-2	CASSPSTSVGRRTGELFF
TRBV27	TRBJ2-7	CASSFAGGSRYEQYF
TRBV5-6	TRBJ1-2	CASSPQDRRHYGYTF
TRBV27	TRBJ2-7	CASSLSYSSYEQYF
TRBV30	TRBJ1-2	CAWRAAAVSGYTF
TRBV12-5	TRBJ2-1	CASGLVGDREANEQFF
TRBV6-5	TRBJ1-3	CASRQGNSGNTIYF
TRBV27	TRBJ1-2	CASRDRGHGYTF
TRBV19	TRBJ2-1	CAASPAGVGNEQFF
TRBV7-9	TRBJ2-3	CASSEGGQGSTDTQYF
TRBV5-1	TRBJ1-2	CASSRTGGAGYGYTF
TRBV15	-	CATSVGGQAYEQYF
TRBV6-1	TRBJ1-2	CASSGTGAGRNYGYTF
TRBV28	TRBJ2-3	CASSLGTSLGRMDTQYF
TRBV7-3	TRBJ2-1	CASSSVSYNEQFF
TRBV5-4	TRBJ2-2	CASSGRTSGVTGELFF
TRBV5-1	TRBJ2-5	CASSRLAVQETQYF
TRBV7-2	TRBJ2-5	CASSATSGSMFETQYF
TRBV2	TRBJ2-2	CASLPSGSDTGELFF
TRBV7-9	TRBJ2-3	CASSQGGFGGYTDTQYF
TRBV5-1	TRBJ2-5	CASSYLLGRGTQGTQYF
TRBV2	TRBJ2-7	CASSEIGSSYEQYF
TRBV7-9	TRBJ2-7	CASSSPWQGANEQYF
TRBV19	TRBJ1-5	CASDTGGFQPQHF
TRBV7-3	TRBJ2-3	CASSLTTASTDTQYF
TRBV7-9	TRBJ2-7	CASSHRDSFSGTAYEQYF
TRBV5-4	TRBJ2-7	CASSLRSGPYEQYF
TRBV4-2	TRBJ2-2	CASSQGRASPSWTGELFF
TRBV7-8	TRBJ2-7	CASTRTSGNYEQYF
TRBV27	TRBJ2-7	CASSSRLAGGSLTYEQYF
TRBV5-4	TRBJ2-5	CASSLGDRAKETQYF
TRBV28	TRBJ1-5	CASSLTGAGEQPQHF
TRBV6-1	TRBJ2-1	CASSVGLAGGDNEQFF
TRBV27	TRBJ2-5	CASRGQGETQYF
TRBV2	TRBJ1-1	CASRPRQGPDTEAFF